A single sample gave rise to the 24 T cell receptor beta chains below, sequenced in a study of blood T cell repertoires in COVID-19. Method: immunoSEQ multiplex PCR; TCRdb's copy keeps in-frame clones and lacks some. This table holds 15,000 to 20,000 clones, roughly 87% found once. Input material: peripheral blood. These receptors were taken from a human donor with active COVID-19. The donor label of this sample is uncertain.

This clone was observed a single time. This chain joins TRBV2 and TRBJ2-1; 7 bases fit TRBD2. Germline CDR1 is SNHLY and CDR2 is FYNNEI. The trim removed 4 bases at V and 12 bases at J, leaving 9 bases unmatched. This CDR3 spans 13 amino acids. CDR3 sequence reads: CASSGTRGVGQFF. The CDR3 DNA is TGTGCCAGCAGTGGGACTAGAGGTGTAGGGCAGTTCTTC.

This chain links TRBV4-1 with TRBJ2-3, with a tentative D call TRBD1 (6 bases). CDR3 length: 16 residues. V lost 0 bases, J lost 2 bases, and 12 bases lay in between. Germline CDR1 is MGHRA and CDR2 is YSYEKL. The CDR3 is CASSQEGAGVTDTQYF. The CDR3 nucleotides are TGCGCCAGCAGCCAAGAGGGGGCGGGCGTCACAGATACGCAGTATTTT.

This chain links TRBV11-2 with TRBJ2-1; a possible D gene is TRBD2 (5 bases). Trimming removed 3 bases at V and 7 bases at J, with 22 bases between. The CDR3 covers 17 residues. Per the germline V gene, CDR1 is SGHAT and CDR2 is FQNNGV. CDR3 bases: TGTGCCAGCAGCTTCCAATTCTTGGGAGCGAGACCAAATGAGCAGTTCTTC. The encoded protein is CASSFQFLGARPNEQFF.

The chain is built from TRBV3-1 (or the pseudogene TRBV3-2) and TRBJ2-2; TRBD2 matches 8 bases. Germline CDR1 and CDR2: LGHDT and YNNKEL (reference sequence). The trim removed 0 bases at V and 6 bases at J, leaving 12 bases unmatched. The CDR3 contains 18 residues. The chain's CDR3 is CASSQEGLAGTPSGELFF. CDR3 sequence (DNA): TGTGCCAGCAGCCAAGAGGGGTTAGCGGGAACCCCGTCCGGGGAGCTGTTTTTT.

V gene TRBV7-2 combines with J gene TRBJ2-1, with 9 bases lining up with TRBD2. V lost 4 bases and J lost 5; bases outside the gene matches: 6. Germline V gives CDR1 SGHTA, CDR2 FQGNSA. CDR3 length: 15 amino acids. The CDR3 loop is CASSWGSSGNNEQFF. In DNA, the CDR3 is TGTGCCAGCAGCTGGGGGTCTAGCGGGAACAATGAGCAGTTCTTC.

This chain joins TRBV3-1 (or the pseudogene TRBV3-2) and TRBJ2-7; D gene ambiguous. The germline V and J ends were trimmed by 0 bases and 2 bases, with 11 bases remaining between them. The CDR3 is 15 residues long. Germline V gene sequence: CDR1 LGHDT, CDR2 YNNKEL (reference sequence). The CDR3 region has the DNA TGTGCCAGCAGCCAAGATTCAGACTTCCCCTACGAGCAGTACTTC. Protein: CASSQDSDFPYEQYF.

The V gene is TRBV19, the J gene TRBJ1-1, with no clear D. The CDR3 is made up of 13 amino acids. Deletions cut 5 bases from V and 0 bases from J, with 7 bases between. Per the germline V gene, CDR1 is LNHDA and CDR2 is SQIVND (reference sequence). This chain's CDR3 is CASSVNMNTEAFF. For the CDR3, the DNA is TGTGCCAGTAGTGTCAACATGAACACTGAAGCTTTCTTT.

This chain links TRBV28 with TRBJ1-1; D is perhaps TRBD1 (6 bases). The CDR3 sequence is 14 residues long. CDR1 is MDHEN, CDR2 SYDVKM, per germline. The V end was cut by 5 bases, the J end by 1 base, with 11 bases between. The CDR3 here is CASSPRTANTEAFF. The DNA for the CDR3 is TGTGCCAGCAGTCCCCGGACAGCGAACACTGAAGCTTTCTTT.

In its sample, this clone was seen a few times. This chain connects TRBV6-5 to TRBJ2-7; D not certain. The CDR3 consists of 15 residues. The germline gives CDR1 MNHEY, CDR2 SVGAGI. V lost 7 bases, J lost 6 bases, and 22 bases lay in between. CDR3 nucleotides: TGTGCCAGCACCCGAAACCAACGGGTCGCTGTCGAGCAGTACTTC. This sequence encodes CASTRNQRVAVEQYF.

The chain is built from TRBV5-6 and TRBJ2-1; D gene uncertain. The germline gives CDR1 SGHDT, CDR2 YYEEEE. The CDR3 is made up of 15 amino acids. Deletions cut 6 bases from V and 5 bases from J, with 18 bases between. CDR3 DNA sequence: TGTGCCAGCAAGCTTGGGTACAGTCCAAACAATGAGCAGTTCTTC. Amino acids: CASKLGYSPNNEQFF.

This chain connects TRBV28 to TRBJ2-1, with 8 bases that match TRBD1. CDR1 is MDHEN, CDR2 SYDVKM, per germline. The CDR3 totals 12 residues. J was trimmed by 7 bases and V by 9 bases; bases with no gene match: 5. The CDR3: CASVDRVNEQFF. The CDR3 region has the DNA TGTGCCAGTGTGGACAGGGTGAATGAGCAGTTCTTC. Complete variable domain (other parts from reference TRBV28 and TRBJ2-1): DVKVTQSSRYLVKRTGEKVFLECVQDMDHENMFWYRQDPGLGLRLIYFSYDVKMKEKGDIPEGYSVSREKKERFSLILESASTNQTSMYLCASVDRVNEQFFGPGTRLTVL.

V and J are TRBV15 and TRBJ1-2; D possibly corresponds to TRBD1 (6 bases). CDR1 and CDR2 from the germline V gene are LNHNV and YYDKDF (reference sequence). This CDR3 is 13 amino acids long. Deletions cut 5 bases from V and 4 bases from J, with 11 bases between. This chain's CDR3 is CATSDQGPYGYTF. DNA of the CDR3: TGTGCCACCAGCGACCAGGGGCCCTATGGCTACACCTTC.

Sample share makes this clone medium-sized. This CDR3 reads CASSQERDRVTYEQYF. The CDR3 nucleotides are TGCGCCAGCAGCCAAGAGAGGGACAGGGTAACCTACGAGCAGTACTTC. The chain links TRBV4-3 to TRBJ2-7; 9 nucleotides agree with TRBD1. Germline V gene data show CDR1 as LGHNA and CDR2 as YSLEER. With 0 bases clipped from V and 2 bases from J, the junction kept 5 bases outside the gene matches. The CDR3 extends over 16 amino acids.

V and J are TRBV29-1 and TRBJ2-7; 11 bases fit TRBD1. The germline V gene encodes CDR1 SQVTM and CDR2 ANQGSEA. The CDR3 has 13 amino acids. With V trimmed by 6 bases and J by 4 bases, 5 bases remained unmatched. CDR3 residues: CSVGQGAGYEQYF. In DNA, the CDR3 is TGCAGCGTAGGACAGGGGGCAGGGTACGAGCAGTACTTC.

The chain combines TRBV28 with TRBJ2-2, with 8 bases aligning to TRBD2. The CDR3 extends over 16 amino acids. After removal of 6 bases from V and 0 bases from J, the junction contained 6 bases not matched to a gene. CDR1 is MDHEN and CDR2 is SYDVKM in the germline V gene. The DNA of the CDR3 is TGTGCCAGCAGCCCCAGCGGGAGATCGAACACCGGGGAGCTGTTTTTT. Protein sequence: CASSPSGRSNTGELFF.

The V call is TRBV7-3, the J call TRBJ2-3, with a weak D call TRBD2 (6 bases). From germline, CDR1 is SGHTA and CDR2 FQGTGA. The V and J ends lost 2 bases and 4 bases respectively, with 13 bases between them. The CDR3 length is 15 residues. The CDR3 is CASSLLGGVADTQYF. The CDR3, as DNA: TGTGCCAGCAGCTTATTGGGCGGGGTCGCAGATACGCAGTATTTT.

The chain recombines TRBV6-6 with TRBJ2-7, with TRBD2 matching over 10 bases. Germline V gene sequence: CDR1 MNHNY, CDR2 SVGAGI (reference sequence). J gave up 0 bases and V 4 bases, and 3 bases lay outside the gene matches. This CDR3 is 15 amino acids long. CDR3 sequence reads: CASSSTSGNSYEQYF. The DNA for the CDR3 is TGTGCCAGCAGTTCAACTAGCGGGAACTCCTACGAGCAGTACTTC.

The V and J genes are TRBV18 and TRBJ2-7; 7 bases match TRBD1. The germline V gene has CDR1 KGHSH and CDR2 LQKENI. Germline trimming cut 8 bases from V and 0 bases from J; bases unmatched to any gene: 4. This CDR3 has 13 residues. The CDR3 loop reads CASTRDSSYEQYF. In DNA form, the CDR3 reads TGTGCCAGCACTCGGGACAGCTCCTACGAGCAGTACTTC.

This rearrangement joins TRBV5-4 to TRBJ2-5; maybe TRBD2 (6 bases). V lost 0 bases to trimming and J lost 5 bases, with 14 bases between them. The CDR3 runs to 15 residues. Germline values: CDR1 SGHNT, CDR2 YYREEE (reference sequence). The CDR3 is CASSLAGGEVETQYF. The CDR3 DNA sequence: TGTGCCAGCAGCTTGGCCGGGGGAGAGGTTGAGACCCAGTACTTC.

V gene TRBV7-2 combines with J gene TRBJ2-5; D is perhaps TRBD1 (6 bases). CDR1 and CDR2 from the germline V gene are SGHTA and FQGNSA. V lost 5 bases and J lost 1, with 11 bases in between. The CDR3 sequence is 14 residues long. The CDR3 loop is CASSPDRFQETQYF. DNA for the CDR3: TGTGCCAGCAGCCCCGACAGGTTCCAAGAGACCCAGTACTTC.

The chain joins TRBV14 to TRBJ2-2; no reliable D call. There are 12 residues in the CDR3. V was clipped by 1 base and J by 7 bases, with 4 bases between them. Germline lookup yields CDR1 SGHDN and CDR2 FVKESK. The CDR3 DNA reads TGTGCCAGCAGCCAAGGTCGCGGGGAGCTGTTTTTT. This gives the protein CASSQGRGELFF.

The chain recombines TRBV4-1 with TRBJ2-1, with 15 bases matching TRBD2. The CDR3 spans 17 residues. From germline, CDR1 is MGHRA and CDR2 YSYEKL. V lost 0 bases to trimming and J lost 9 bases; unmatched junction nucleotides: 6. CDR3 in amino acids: CASSQESRGLAGGEQFF. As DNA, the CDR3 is TGCGCCAGCAGCCAAGAATCGCGGGGACTAGCGGGGGGTGAGCAGTTCTTC.

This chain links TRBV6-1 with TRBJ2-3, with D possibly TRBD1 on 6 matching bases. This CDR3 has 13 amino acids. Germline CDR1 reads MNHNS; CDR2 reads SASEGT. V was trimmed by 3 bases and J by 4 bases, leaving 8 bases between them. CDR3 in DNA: TGTGCCAGCAGTGACAGGGGAGCAGATACGCAGTATTTT. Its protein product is CASSDRGADTQYF.

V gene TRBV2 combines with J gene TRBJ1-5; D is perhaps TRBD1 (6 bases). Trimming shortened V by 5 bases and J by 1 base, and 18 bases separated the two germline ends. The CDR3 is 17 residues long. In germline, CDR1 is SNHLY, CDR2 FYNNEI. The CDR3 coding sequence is TGTGCCAGCAGTCCTCTAAGCAGGGGAAACAGCAATCAGCCCCAGCATTTT. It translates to CASSPLSRGNSNQPQHF.